Each of the 23 T cell receptor beta chains below was sequenced from the same sample in a study of blood T cell repertoires in COVID-19 (dated by TCRdb to 2018 to 2021). To prepare the library, the immunoSEQ multiplex PCR assay was applied. Sourced from immuneACCESS, this table was stored by TCRdb with only in-frame sequences that have V and J called. A share of the clones is absent; for the studies checked, an unresolved V gene accounts for under half, and the remainder has no known explanation. The sample table records 80,000 to 100,000 clones; 86% of these occur just once. Clones ranked in the top ten supply roughly a sixth of the sample. What was sequenced was peripheral blood. The receptors were sampled from a woman of 80 years or more with acute or convalescent COVID-19.

The V gene is TRBV27, the J gene TRBJ1-1, with 7 nucleotides matching TRBD1. Trimming removed 3 bases from V and 8 bases from J; junction bases left unmatched: 6. This CDR3 has 13 amino acids. Germline CDR1 is MNHEY and CDR2 is SMNVEV (reference sequence). The chain's CDR3 is CASSFIQGTEAFF. The CDR3 region has the DNA TGTGCCAGCAGTTTCATACAGGGGACGGAAGCTTTCTTT.

The CDR3 spells CASSRTGNYGYTF. The CDR3 nucleotides read TGTGCCAGCAGCCGGACAGGGAACTATGGCTACACCTTC. The chain links TRBV5-6 to TRBJ1-2, with 8 bases identical to TRBD1. V lost 4 bases, J lost 2 bases, and 1 base stayed unmatched. The CDR3 runs to 13 residues. Germline V gene lookup returns CDR1 SGHDT and CDR2 YYEEEE.

The chain couples TRBV3-1 (or the pseudogene TRBV3-2) to TRBJ2-2, with 14 bases identical to TRBD2. This CDR3 is built from 16 residues. CDR1 and CDR2 (germline): LGHDT, YNNKEL (reference sequence). V trimming: 4 bases; J trimming: 4 bases; junction bases outside the gene matches: 2. The CDR3 region has the DNA TGTGCCAGCAGCCCGACTAGCGGGGGGGCCACCGGGGAGCTGTTTTTT. As protein: CASSPTSGGATGELFF.

This chain connects TRBV10-3 to TRBJ1-2; TRBD1 matches 9 bases. Germline lookup yields CDR1 ENHRY and CDR2 SYGVKD. With 2 bases clipped from V and 8 bases from J, the junction kept 6 bases outside the gene matches. The CDR3 runs 14 residues. CDR3 in DNA: TGTGCCATCAGTGAGCCCGACAGGGGGGGAGGCTACACCTTC. Its protein is CAISEPDRGGGYTF.

The gene calls are TRBV5-1 and TRBJ2-5; 10 bases align to TRBD2. The trim removed 1 base at V and 5 bases at J, leaving 11 bases unmatched. Germline V lookup: CDR1 SGHRS, CDR2 YFSETQ. This CDR3 has 17 residues. The CDR3 here is CASSLSPSGGARETQYF. DNA for the CDR3: TGCGCCAGCAGCTTGTCCCCCAGCGGGGGGGCCCGGGAGACCCAGTACTTC.

The rearrangement uses TRBV5-6 and TRBJ1-5, with D possibly TRBD1 on 6 matching bases. The CDR3 has 14 amino acids. From germline, CDR1 is SGHDT and CDR2 YYEEEE. Trimming removed 2 bases at V and 6 bases at J, with 12 bases between. CDR3 in DNA: TGTGCCAGCAGCTTATGGGGGCTCGGTCAGCCCCAGCATTTT. Translation: CASSLWGLGQPQHF.

The CDR3 DNA follows: TGTGCCAGCAGTCACAGGGGCCAGAGGGGGGCCAACGTCCTGACTTTC. It codes for CASSHRGQRGANVLTF. This sequence joins TRBV25-1 and TRBJ2-6, with 7 bases lining up with TRBD1. Germline CDR1 is MGHDK and CDR2 is SYGVNS. V shed 5 bases and J 4 bases; nucleotides not matched to a gene: 8. This CDR3 has 16 residues.

The V gene is TRBV6-5, the J gene TRBJ2-1; 8 nucleotides agree with TRBD2. Germline CDR1 MNHEY, CDR2 SVGAGI. Losses at the gene ends were 5 bases for V and 9 bases for J; bases not matched to a gene: 12. CDR3 length: 15 residues. CDR3 nucleotide sequence: TGTGCCAGCAGTCCTTGGAGGACGGCGGGGGGTGAGCAGTTCTTC. Translating it yields CASSPWRTAGGEQFF.

This clone was observed a handful of times. The J gene is TRBJ1-5, the V gene TRBV3-1 (or the pseudogene TRBV3-2), with D maybe TRBD1 (5 bases). Trimming took off 0 bases at V and 2 bases at J, with 8 bases between the two ends. There are 15 residues in the CDR3. Per the germline V gene, CDR1 is LGHDT and CDR2 is YNNKEL (reference sequence). CDR3 DNA sequence: TGTGCCAGCAGCCAAGATTCGGGGGGCAATCAGCCCCAGCATTTT. Its protein product is CASSQDSGGNQPQHF.

The chain recombines TRBV7-9 with TRBJ1-1, with 7 bases lining up with TRBD1. After removal of 6 bases from V and 6 bases from J, the junction contained 7 bases not matched to a gene. The CDR3 totals 13 residues. CDR1 is SEHNR, CDR2 FQNEAQ, per germline (reference sequence). The CDR3 DNA follows: TGTGCCAGCAGTATACAGGGGCGATCTGAAGCTTTCTTT. Translated, it gives CASSIQGRSEAFF.

V gene TRBV5-4 combines with J gene TRBJ1-1; no firm D call. Trimming removed 5 bases at V and 2 bases at J, with 16 bases between. Per germline, CDR1 SGHNT and CDR2 YYREEE (reference sequence). The CDR3 totals 15 residues. The CDR3 DNA follows: TGTGCCAGCAGGGAAACGGGAAAAGGTAACACTGAAGCTTTCTTT. Translating it yields CASRETGKGNTEAFF.

There are a few counts of this clone. The rearrangement links TRBV5-8 to TRBJ1-5; possibly TRBD1 for D (6 bases). Trimming cost V 0 bases and J 0 bases, with 10 bases left between them. Germline values: CDR1 SGHTS, CDR2 YDEGEE. This CDR3 is 16 amino acids long. CDR3 DNA sequence: TGTGCCAGCAGCTTGGGTGTCAGGGGTAGCAATCAGCCCCAGCATTTT. This codes for CASSLGVRGSNQPQHF.

The rearrangement links TRBV2 to TRBJ1-4; D gene ambiguous. Germline assignment: CDR1 SNHLY and CDR2 FYNNEI. The V end lost 6 bases, the J end lost 8 bases, and 25 bases lay between the germline ends. The length of the CDR3 is 17 residues. Here the CDR3 reads CASSGVGYDHGKEKLFF. The CDR3 bases are TGTGCCAGCAGCGGGGTGGGGTACGACCACGGGAAGGAAAAACTGTTTTTT.

This clone has only a few counts. The chain recombines TRBV4-2 with TRBJ2-2; TRBD2 matches at 11 bases. CDR1 and CDR2 (germline): LGHNA, YNFKEQ. The V and J ends lost 1 base and 7 bases, in that order; junction bases with no gene match: 5. The CDR3 runs to 16 residues. The CDR3 is CASSQALAGGSGELFF. Written as DNA, the CDR3 is TGTGCCAGCAGCCAAGCGCTAGCGGGGGGTAGCGGGGAGCTGTTTTTT.

The J gene is TRBJ2-2, the V gene TRBV27; weak D call: TRBD1 (5 bases). Germline loops: CDR1 MNHEY, CDR2 SMNVEV (reference sequence). V lost 3 bases to trimming and J lost 1 base, with 9 bases between them. This CDR3 comprises 15 residues. CDR3 region: CASSFAGRNTGELFF. The DNA for the CDR3 is TGTGCCAGCAGTTTTGCAGGGCGGAACACCGGGGAGCTGTTTTTT.

The rearrangement links TRBV6-5 to TRBJ1-2; 7 bases fit TRBD1. The ends lost 2 bases at V and 1 base at J; junction bases unmatched: 1. Per germline, CDR1 MNHEY and CDR2 SVGAGI. This CDR3 is 14 amino acids long. CDR3 amino acids: CASSYRDSNYGYTF. The CDR3 bases are TGTGCCAGCAGTTACCGGGACAGTAACTATGGCTACACCTTC.

V gene TRBV4-1 combines with J gene TRBJ2-7; 8 positions match TRBD1. V gave up 2 bases and J gave up 0 bases; unmatched junction bases: 6. The CDR3 runs 16 residues. Per germline, CDR1 MGHRA and CDR2 YSYEKL. The CDR3, as DNA: TGCGCCAGCAGCCAACGGGACAGGCCGCTCTCCTACGAGCAGTACTTC. It specifies CASSQRDRPLSYEQYF.

V is TRBV5-1 and J is TRBJ2-3; D is unclear. V was clipped by 0 bases and J by 4 bases, with 9 bases between them. The CDR3 totals 14 residues. The germline CDR1 and CDR2 sequences are SGHRS and YFSETQ. The CDR3 coding sequence is TGCGCCAGCAGCTTGGATACGGCGGCAGATACGCAGTATTTT. This gives the protein CASSLDTAADTQYF.

The CDR3 DNA sequence: TGTGCCAGCAGTGAAGCGAGGGAGTGGGGCTACACCTTC. This sequence encodes CASSEAREWGYTF. This chain joins TRBV6-1 and TRBJ1-2; D unresolved. CDR1 is MNHNS and CDR2 is SASEGT in the germline V gene. The CDR3 is made up of 13 amino acids. The V end was cut by 0 bases, the J end by 8 bases, with 10 bases between.

V is TRBV19 and J is TRBJ2-3; 11 positions agree with TRBD2. This CDR3 has 15 residues. Germline CDR1 and CDR2: LNHDA and SQIVND (reference sequence). V was clipped by 7 bases and J by 4 bases; unmatched bases: 7. The CDR3 coding sequence is TGTGCCAGTAATCTAGCGGGGGGCCGGGCAGATACGCAGTATTTT. Amino acids: CASNLAGGRADTQYF.

J is TRBJ2-1 and V is TRBV28; the D gene is possibly TRBD1 (5 bases). Germline CDR1 and CDR2: MDHEN and SYDVKM. V was clipped by 6 bases and J by 0 bases, with 12 bases between them. The CDR3 is made up of 15 amino acids. CDR3 sequence: CASSRRDSSYNEQFF. The CDR3 DNA sequence: TGTGCCAGCAGCCGCAGGGATAGCTCCTACAATGAGCAGTTCTTC.

The chain couples TRBV2 to TRBJ1-5; 8 bases are a match to TRBD1. The V gene's germline CDR1 is SNHLY and CDR2 FYNNEI. The CDR3 is 13 amino acids. Germline trimming cut 6 bases from V and 6 bases from J; bases unmatched to any gene: 4. The chain's CDR3 is CASRQGAAQPQHF. Written as DNA, the CDR3 is TGTGCCAGCAGGCAGGGGGCGGCTCAGCCCCAGCATTTT.

The chain carries TRBV28 and TRBJ2-5; the match to TRBD1 covers 8 bases. The CDR3 length is 14 residues. Germline V lookup: CDR1 MDHEN, CDR2 SYDVKM. With V trimmed by 3 bases and J by 5 bases, 5 bases remained unmatched. The CDR3 sequence: CASSLAGGSETQYF. The DNA for the CDR3 is TGTGCCAGCAGTTTGGCAGGGGGCTCTGAGACCCAGTACTTC.